This T cell receptor (beta chain) was profiled in a study of T cells in Graves' hyperthyroidism and ophthalmopathy (dated by TCRdb to 2018 to 2020). Study-level background: Peripheral blood was collected at initial diagnosis, before any treatment. Prospective prediction of ophthalmopathy was tested in an independent validation cohort of some 19 hyperthyroidism patients and 15 to 17 patients who later progressed to ophthalmopathy. Once sampling was done, hyperthyroidism patients were given methimazole at a starting dose of 30 mg daily, whereas ophthalmopathy patients were given high-dose intravenous methylprednisolone. A discovery cohort of roughly 96 patients, 43 with Graves' ophthalmopathy and about 58 with stable Graves' hyperthyroidism, was used to find distinguishing TCR V-J signatures. In addition, the study compared T-cell repertoires in thyroid tissue and in blood from five or six Graves' hyperthyroidism patients. The 95 to 100 discovery patients were randomly split 7:3 into training and test sets. The paper describes TCR Vbeta CDR3 sequencing of fewer than 150 peripheral blood samples, made up of approximately 40 ophthalmopathy patients, 70 to 75 hyperthyroidism patients and around 17 progressor patients.

This clonotype was found many times. Its antigen is unknown. A junction boundary mismatches the germline segment, possibly from a read error. The germline V gene encodes CDR1 SGHRS and CDR2 YFSETQ. The CDR3 runs 13 residues from the cysteine to the phenylalanine. Only the CDR3 part of the read is kept: 39 bases, read in frame from the first base. Stable Graves' hyperthyroidism was defined as no progression to ophthalmopathy during 18 months of follow-up. Hyperthyroidism patients were newly diagnosed, had a disease duration of under 2 months, and were aged 18 to 65 years. Exclusion was applied to patients with uncontrolled infections, other autoimmune diseases, pregnancy or lactation. Diagnoses were established on the basis of clinical symptoms, serum thyroxine and TRAb, thyroid ultrasound, and orbital computed tomography. PBMCs were separated from roughly 9.6 ml of fresh peripheral blood using Ficoll-Paque density gradient centrifugation. Trizol reagent was used to extract total RNA, and RNA quality was then checked on an Agilent 2100 Bioanalyzer.

General conclusions and limits of the study: A 13 V-J signature model separated ophthalmopathy from stable hyperthyroidism, with about 90% sensitivity and roughly 82% specificity in cross-validation and 80%/75% in testing. In validation, the model predicted progression to ophthalmopathy with 55% to 71% sensitivity and less than 75% specificity, a median of approximately 6.5 months before onset. Most expanded thyroid clonotypes (frequency above 0.001) were also detected in blood, a finding suggesting that blood repertoires may reflect thyroid immune responses. No statistical method was used to set the sample size in advance, and investigators knew the group allocation.

The TCR beta CDR3 regions were amplified from RNA transcripts. For the first round of RT-PCR on the TCR CDR3, the HTBI primer set was used together with the Qiagen OneStep RT-PCR kit. The libraries were constructed in a second round of multiplex PCR and then size-selected and purified. The libraries were sequenced on an Illumina HiSeq2000 using paired-end 100 bp reads. Under the source paper's analysis protocol: SOAPnuke was used to process the raw data, removing reads that contained adapters or uncalled bases, had a mean Phred below 15, or lacked an exact match to the constant primer or identifier. High-quality paired reads were merged with COPE v1.2.5, and unique nucleotide sequences were defined as clonotypes. MiTCR v1.1 was used to align the clonotypes against IMGT TRBV, TRBD and TRBJ reference segments. The analysis was restricted to V-J combinations with a frequency above 0.0001, which together covered 99.2% of the repertoires. A TCS score was defined as the ratio between F50 (clonal expansion) and ExV (chaos), using BLOSUM62-based TCRdist between CDR3 peptides within each V-J. Welch's t-statistics and random forest reduced some 510 V-J features to 13, which were used in a naive Bayes classifier (R e1071). TCRdb cleaned the public reads at Q25 with fastp, built clones with MiXCR and kept in-frame beta chains. Merged by CDR3 protein, the rows form single entries marked with the most common genes and DNA. The V and J calls were determined by TCRdb, not by the authors. In this sample the table shows approximately 510,000 distinct CDR3 sequences, around 20% of which occur a single time. The top ten hold about 25% of the sample.

The chain is encoded by TRBV5-1 joined to TRBJ2-7; possibly the D gene is TRBD1, per 5 matching bases. This clonotype originated in a man aged 18 to 29 with Graves' hyperthyroidism. The specimen sequenced was blood. The sequence in DNA is TGTGCCAGCAGTCTAGGGGTTGGCTACGAGCAGTACTTC. This encodes CASSLGVGYEQYF.